The sequence of this T cell receptor (beta chain) was determined in a study of T-cell memory formation after mild COVID-19. Turning to the study itself: Largely, the TCR clusters proved donor specific.

Study-level findings and limits: SARS-CoV-2 specificity of second-wave clones peaking day 37 was unconfirmed. CD4+ contracting clones lay mainly in CM and EM, CD8+ ones in EMRA.

TCRdb independently ran MiXCR on the 5' RACE reads; one entry per CDR3 protein. The table shows about 290,000 distinct CDR3 sequences, with about 15% occurring only once. There are 14 residues in the CDR3. V lost 4 bases, J lost 3 bases, and 13 bases lay in between. Per the germline V gene, CDR1 is SGHRS and CDR2 is YFSETQ. This clonotype was counted a few times. The antigen remains unidentified. Sequencing used PBMCs or a T cell subset sorted from them (not recorded which). This chain links TRBV5-1 with TRBJ1-2, with D unclear. This receptor was taken from a man younger than 35 who had mild COVID-19 (a few samples of this study predate the infection). Cell type and time point are not known. The CDR3 spells CASSPEGMDYGYTF. The CDR3 nucleotides read TGCGCCAGCAGCCCCGAGGGTATGGACTATGGCTACACCTTC.